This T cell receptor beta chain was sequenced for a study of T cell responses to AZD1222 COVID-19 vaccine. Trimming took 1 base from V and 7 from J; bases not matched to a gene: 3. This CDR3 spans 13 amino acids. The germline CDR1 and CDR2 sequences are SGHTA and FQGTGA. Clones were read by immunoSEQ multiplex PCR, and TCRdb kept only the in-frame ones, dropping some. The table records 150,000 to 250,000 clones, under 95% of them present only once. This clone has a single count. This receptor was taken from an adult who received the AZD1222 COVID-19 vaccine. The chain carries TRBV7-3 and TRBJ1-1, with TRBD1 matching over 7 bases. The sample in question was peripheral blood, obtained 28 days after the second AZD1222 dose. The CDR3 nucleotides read TGTGCCAGCAGCTTAAGCTCAGGGGGTGAAGCTTTCTTT. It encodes CASSLSSGGEAFF.